The 14 T cell receptor beta chains below all came from one sample that was sequenced in a study of T cell changes during pregnancy in multiple sclerosis. Sequencing used immunoSEQ multiplex PCR; TCRdb keeps in-frame clones, though not all of them. Among roughly 57,000 clones listed, 89% were seen once. The sample was peripheral blood, taken in the first trimester of pregnancy. All receptors come from a female donor with multiple sclerosis, enrolled in a pregnancy study.

This chain joins TRBV2 and TRBJ1-4; 7 bases are a match to TRBD1. The CDR3 has 15 amino acids. Looked up from germline, CDR1 is SNHLY and CDR2 is FYNNEI. The J segment lost 7 bases and the V segment lost 6 bases, leaving 11 bases of the junction unmatched. The CDR3 sequence: CASRDPTGSGEKLFF. The CDR3, as DNA: TGTGCCAGCAGGGACCCGACAGGGTCCGGTGAAAAACTGTTTTTT.

This clone was seen more than once but under ten times. The chain combines TRBV29-1 with TRBJ2-3; perhaps TRBD1 as D (5 bases). The CDR3 is 15 amino acids. The germline V gene encodes CDR1 SQVTM and CDR2 ANQGSEA. With 6 bases removed from V and 3 bases from J, the gap between germline ends came to 19 bases. CDR3 coding DNA: TGCAGCGTGGCAGGGTTCTCTCAGGTGACAGATACGCAGTATTTT. Amino acid sequence: CSVAGFSQVTDTQYF.

The chain joins TRBV7-2 to TRBJ1-2; 7 bases line up with TRBD1. The germline gives CDR1 SGHTA, CDR2 FQGNSA. The CDR3 totals 16 residues. After removal of 5 bases from V and 1 base from J, the junction contained 10 bases not matched to a gene. The CDR3 coding sequence is TGTGCCAGCAGCCGTTACTCCGGGACAGTTAACTATGGCTACACCTTC. As protein: CASSRYSGTVNYGYTF.

The chain employs TRBV11-2 and TRBJ2-7, with D possibly TRBD1 on 5 matching bases. Trimming took off 1 base at V and 5 bases at J, with 12 bases between the two ends. Germline V CDR1 and CDR2: SGHAT, FQNNGV. This CDR3 is 14 amino acids long. CDR3 sequence reads: CASSLVEGADEQYF. The CDR3 DNA follows: TGTGCCAGCAGCTTAGTGGAAGGGGCTGACGAGCAGTACTTC.

This clone was seen just once. CDR3 amino acids: CASSLEGTAMNTEAFF. In DNA form, the CDR3 reads TGTGCCAGCAGCTTAGAAGGGACAGCCATGAACACTGAAGCTTTCTTT. This chain uses TRBV11-2 with TRBJ1-1, with 7 nucleotides matching TRBD1. Per germline, CDR1 SGHAT and CDR2 FQNNGV. Trimming took 0 bases from V and 0 from J; bases not matched to a gene: 4. The CDR3 is made up of 16 amino acids.

This clone was recorded once. The rearrangement links TRBV5-5 to TRBJ2-7, with a tentative D call TRBD1 (6 bases). The ends were cut back, 5 bases at V and 2 bases at J, with 20 bases in the middle. Germline V gene data show CDR1 as SGHKS and CDR2 as YYEKEE (reference sequence). This CDR3 is built from 16 residues. The CDR3, as DNA: TGTGCCAGCAGTTTCCAAGGGGGTGGGAGACCCTACGAGCAGTACTTC. Amino acid sequence: CASSFQGGGRPYEQYF.

This chain links TRBV10-3 with TRBJ1-5, with TRBD1 matching over 9 bases. The germline CDR1 and CDR2 sequences are ENHRY and SYGVKD. This CDR3 is 15 amino acids long. V lost 8 bases and J lost 7; bases outside the gene matches: 12. Here the CDR3 reads CAIAIQGQGEQPQHF. The CDR3 DNA follows: TGTGCCATCGCCATCCAGGGACAGGGAGAACAGCCCCAGCATTTT.

This chain connects TRBV7-2 to TRBJ1-2; no clear D gene. V was cut by 4 bases and J by 4 bases, with 10 bases left in between. Per the germline V gene, CDR1 is SGHTA and CDR2 is FQGNSA. The CDR3 totals 13 residues. In nucleotides, the CDR3 is TGTGCCAGCAGCTATCAGACTCGCTATGGCTACACCTTC. This sequence encodes CASSYQTRYGYTF.

The chain is built from TRBV9 and TRBJ2-7; D may be TRBD1 (5 bases). There are 13 residues in the CDR3. Germline CDR1 SGDLS, CDR2 YYNGEE. Trimming removed 4 bases from V and 5 bases from J, with 13 bases in between. The DNA of the CDR3 is TGTGCCAGCAGCTCTACGGCACAGGACGAGCAGTACTTC. It is translated as CASSSTAQDEQYF.

The genes are TRBV13 and TRBJ2-6, with D perhaps TRBD1 (6 bases). This CDR3 contains 17 residues. Per germline, CDR1 PRHDT and CDR2 FYEKMQ (reference sequence). Trimming pared 5 bases from V and 0 bases from J, leaving 14 bases between. CDR3 bases: TGTGCCAGCAGCCCCCGGGACACCAGCTCTGGGGCCAACGTCCTGACTTTC. This codes for CASSPRDTSSGANVLTF.

In its sample, this clone was seen once. The J gene is TRBJ2-3, the V gene TRBV9; a possible D gene is TRBD2 (5 bases). The germline V gene has CDR1 SGDLS and CDR2 YYNGEE. Trimming left V 4 bases short and J 5 bases short, with 23 bases between. This CDR3 region has 17 residues. The CDR3 DNA reads TGTGCCAGCAGCCCACGGAATACGAGGGCTTTGGGAGATACGCAGTATTTT. It encodes CASSPRNTRALGDTQYF.

The V call is TRBV5-8, the J call TRBJ2-5; 12 bases are shared with TRBD1. V lost 0 bases to trimming and J lost 5 bases; unmatched junction nucleotides: 2. CDR1 is SGHTS, CDR2 YDEGEE, per germline. This CDR3 comprises 15 residues. CDR3 DNA sequence: TGTGCCAGCAGCTTGGGGGACAGGGGGCTGGAGACCCAGTACTTC. Its translation is CASSLGDRGLETQYF. The full variable domain, completed using reference TRBV5-8 and TRBJ2-5, is EAGVTQSPTHLIKTRGQQATLRCSPISGHTSVYWYQQALGLGLQFLLWYDEGEERNRGNFPPRFSGRQFPNYSSELNVNALELEDSALYLCASSLGDRGLETQYFGPGTRLLVL.

The chain employs TRBV5-1 and TRBJ2-2; maybe TRBD2 (6 bases). Germline CDR1 reads SGHRS; CDR2 reads YFSETQ. There are 18 residues in the CDR3. The germline V and J ends were trimmed by 3 bases and 7 bases, with 25 bases remaining between them. CDR3 DNA sequence: TGCGCCAGCAGCTACAACCCTGGCTACACAGACGGGGGCGGGGAGCTGTTTTTT. Translating gives CASSYNPGYTDGGGELFF.

This clone was counted only a few times. The chain couples TRBV7-3 to TRBJ1-1; no clear D gene. V lost 6 bases, J lost 4 bases, and 15 bases lay in between. The CDR3 loop spans 14 amino acids. Per germline, CDR1 SGHTA and CDR2 FQGTGA. The CDR3 coding sequence is TGTGCCAGCAGTTCCACAGAGGAGGGCACTGAAGCTTTCTTT. This sequence encodes CASSSTEEGTEAFF.